This TCR beta chain comes out of a study of blood T cell repertoires in COVID-19. As for the study in general: Sites across the United States, Italy and Spain contributed samples from acute and convalescent COVID-19. The analysed material was cDNA or gDNA that came from T cells, B-cell-depleted T cells, or PBMCs.

This clone was counted once. In the original workflow: Estimation of nucleated cell counts relied on the amplification of reference gene primers. Produced via immunoSEQ multiplex PCR; TCRdb's table is partial and in-frame only. The V and J calls and clone size were taken over from that table, and D and trimming were inferred from the DNA. The sample shows approximately 50,000 clones, 90% of them seen only once. The CDR3 has 14 residues. Germline assignment: CDR1 LNHDA and CDR2 SQIVND (reference sequence). With 7 bases clipped from V and 4 bases from J, the junction kept 6 bases outside the gene matches.

The sequence was collected from a human donor in a cohort sampled during active COVID-19. This rearrangement joins TRBV19 to TRBJ1-3, with 8 bases identical to TRBD1. What was sequenced was peripheral blood. The CDR3 sequence: CASKTGVAGNTIYF. The CDR3 DNA is TGTGCCAGTAAGACAGGGGTCGCAGGAAACACCATATATTTT.